This is a list of T cell receptor beta chains from one sample in a study of blood T cell repertoires in COVID-19. This table comes from immunoSEQ multiplex PCR, and its TCRdb copy is limited to in-frame clones, with some not included. The sample consists of fewer than 55,000 clones, approximately 78% of them appearing once. Sequenced: peripheral blood. The receptors shown here come from a human donor with acute or convalescent COVID-19. The donor label of this sample is uncertain. Both conserved end residues are part of each CDR3. D genes are given only for firm matches. Clone size appears in some rows only: once, few, many, or a class for an expanded clone.

J gene | clone size | D gene | V gene | CDR3 protein | CDR3 DNA
TRBJ2-7 | few | - | TRBV2 | CASSGQGSFREQYF | TGTGCCAGCAGTGGCCAGGGGTCCTTCCGGGAGCAGTACTTC
TRBJ1-2 | - | TRBD1 | TRBV28 | CVSKEDRGLGGYTF | TGTGTCTCGAAGGAGGACAGGGGGCTTGGTGGCTACACCTTC
TRBJ2-7 | - | - | TRBV9 | CASSVDGGGEQYF | TGTGCCAGCAGCGTAGACGGTGGCGGGGAGCAGTACTTC
TRBJ2-3 | few | - | TRBV6-5 | CATASDTSTDTQYF | TGTGCCACCGCGAGTGACACTAGCACAGATACGCAGTATTTT
TRBJ1-4 | - | - | TRBV10-3 | CAISALQGTNEKLFF | TGTGCCATCAGTGCTCTACAGGGCACTAATGAAAAACTGTTTTTT
TRBJ2-3 | - | TRBD2 | TRBV11-3 | CASSFGTSTDTQYF | TGTGCCAGCAGCTTTGGGACTAGCACGGATACGCAGTATTTT
TRBJ2-1 | - | TRBD2 | TRBV6-2/TRBV6-3 | CASSQIPRTSGDNEQFF | TGTGCCAGCAGTCAGATACCCCGGACTAGCGGAGACAATGAGCAGTTCTTC
TRBJ2-1 | - | - | TRBV7-2 | CASNPGRGNNEQFF | TGTGCCAGCAACCCGGGGAGGGGGAACAATGAGCAGTTCTTC
TRBJ1-4 | - | - | TRBV7-8 | CASSSNPGTTNEKLFF | TGTGCCAGCAGCTCCAACCCCGGGACAACTAATGAAAAACTGTTTTTT
TRBJ1-1 | - | - | TRBV12-3/TRBV12-4 | CASSLRQHTEAFF | TGTGCCAGCAGTTTGAGGCAGCACACTGAAGCTTTCTTT
TRBJ2-7 | - | TRBD2 | TRBV4-3 | CASSLGAGAPSYEQYF | TGCGCCAGCAGCCTCGGAGCGGGAGCCCCCTCCTACGAGCAGTACTTC
TRBJ1-4 | - | TRBD1 | TRBV5-4 | CASSSNRGLNEKLFF | TGTGCCAGCAGCTCTAACAGGGGGCTGAATGAAAAACTGTTTTTT
TRBJ2-5 | few | - | TRBV18 | CASSPSPSQETQYF | TGTGCCAGCTCACCCTCGCCTAGTCAAGAGACCCAGTACTTC
TRBJ2-2 | - | TRBD1 | TRBV11-3 | CASSLRTGANTGELFF | TGTGCCAGCAGCTTAAGGACAGGTGCGAACACCGGGGAGCTGTTTTTT
TRBJ1-2 | - | - | TRBV6-5 | CASRATGPRGGYTF | TGTGCCAGCAGGGCTACCGGGCCAAGGGGAGGCTACACCTTC
TRBJ1-3 | - | TRBD1 | TRBV5-1 | CASSSTGTGVGNTIYF | TGCGCCAGCAGCTCCACCGGGACAGGGGTTGGAAACACCATATATTTT
TRBJ1-2 | - | - | TRBV4-1 | CASSQDRERPFFGYTF | TGCGCCAGCAGCCAAGATAGGGAGCGGCCGTTCTTTGGCTACACCTTC
TRBJ1-1 | once | - | TRBV11-2 | CASAGHHEAFF | TGTGCCAGCGCTGGACACCACGAAGCTTTCTTT
TRBJ2-7 | few | - | TRBV5-5 | CASSLDYGQYF | TGTGCCAGCAGCTTAGATTACGGGCAGTACTTC
TRBJ1-2 | - | TRBD1 | TRBV12-3/TRBV12-4 | CASRGRGYGYTF | TGTGCCAGCAGGGGCAGGGGGTATGGCTACACCTTC
TRBJ1-2 | - | - | TRBV5-1 | CASSDGQRNLNYGYTF | TGCGCCAGCAGCGACGGACAGCGGAATCTTAACTATGGCTACACCTTC
TRBJ1-1 | - | - | TRBV19 | CASSIQGPTEAFF | TGTGCCAGTAGTATCCAGGGGCCGACTGAAGCTTTCTTT
TRBJ2-5 | - | TRBD2 | TRBV6-5 | CASSYGPSGSGTQYF | TGTGCCAGCAGTTACGGTCCTAGCGGCTCAGGGACCCAGTACTTC
TRBJ1-6 | once | - | TRBV11-3 | CASSLQQAAGSPLHF | TGTGCCAGCAGCCTCCAGCAGGCAGCCGGTTCACCCCTCCACTTT
TRBJ2-3 | - | - | TRBV12-3/TRBV12-4 | CASTTLGLPTQYF | TGTGCCAGCACCACCCTTGGACTCCCCACGCAGTATTTT